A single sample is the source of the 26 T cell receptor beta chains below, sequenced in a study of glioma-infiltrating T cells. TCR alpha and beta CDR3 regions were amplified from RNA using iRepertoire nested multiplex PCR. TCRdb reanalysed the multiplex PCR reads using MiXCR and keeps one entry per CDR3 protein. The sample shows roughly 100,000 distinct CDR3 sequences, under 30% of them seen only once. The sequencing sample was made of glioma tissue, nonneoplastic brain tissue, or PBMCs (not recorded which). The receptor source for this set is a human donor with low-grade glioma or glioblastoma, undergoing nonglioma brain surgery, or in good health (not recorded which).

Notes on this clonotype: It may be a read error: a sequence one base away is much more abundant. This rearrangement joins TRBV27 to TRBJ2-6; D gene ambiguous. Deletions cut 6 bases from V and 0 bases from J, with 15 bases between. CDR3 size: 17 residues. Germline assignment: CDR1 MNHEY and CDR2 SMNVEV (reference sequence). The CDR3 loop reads CASRPTFGDSGANVLTF. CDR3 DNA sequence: TGTGCCAGCAGACCCACGTTCGGTGACTCTGGGGCCAACGTCCTGACTTTC.

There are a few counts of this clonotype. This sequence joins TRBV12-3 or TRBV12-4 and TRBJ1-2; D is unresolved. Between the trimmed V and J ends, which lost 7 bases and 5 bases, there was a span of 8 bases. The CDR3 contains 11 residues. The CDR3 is CASKAGYGYTF. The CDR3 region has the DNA TGTGCCAGCAAAGCGGGGTATGGCTACACCTTC.

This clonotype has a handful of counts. CDR3 amino acids: CASSLSPYGYTF. DNA of the CDR3: TGTGCCAGCAGTTTAAGTCCCTATGGCTACACCTTC. The chain combines TRBV12-3 or TRBV12-4 with TRBJ1-2; D uncertain. The CDR3 has 12 residues. V was clipped by 2 bases and J by 4 bases, with 5 bases between them.

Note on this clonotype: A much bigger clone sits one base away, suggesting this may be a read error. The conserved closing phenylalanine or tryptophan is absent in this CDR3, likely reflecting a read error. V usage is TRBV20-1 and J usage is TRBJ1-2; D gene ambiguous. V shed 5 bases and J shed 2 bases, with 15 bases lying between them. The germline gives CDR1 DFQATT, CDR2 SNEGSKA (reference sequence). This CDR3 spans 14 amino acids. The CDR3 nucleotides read TGCAGTGCTGTTGATACAAGCGGGAACTATGGCTACACCTCC. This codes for CSAVDTSGNYGYTS.

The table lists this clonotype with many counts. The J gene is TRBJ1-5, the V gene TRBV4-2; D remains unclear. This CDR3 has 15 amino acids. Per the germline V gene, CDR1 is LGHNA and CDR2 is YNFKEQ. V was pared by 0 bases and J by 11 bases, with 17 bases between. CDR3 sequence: CASSQDWAPTVAQHF. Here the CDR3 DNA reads TGTGCCAGCAGCCAAGATTGGGCCCCAACCGTGGCCCAGCATTTT.

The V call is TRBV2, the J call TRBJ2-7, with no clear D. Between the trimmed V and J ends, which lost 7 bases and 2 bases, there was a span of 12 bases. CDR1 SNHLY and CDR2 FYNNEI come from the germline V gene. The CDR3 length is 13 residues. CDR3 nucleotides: TGTGCCAGCAAAGGTGGCTATGCCTACGAGCAGTACTTC. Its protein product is CASKGGYAYEQYF.

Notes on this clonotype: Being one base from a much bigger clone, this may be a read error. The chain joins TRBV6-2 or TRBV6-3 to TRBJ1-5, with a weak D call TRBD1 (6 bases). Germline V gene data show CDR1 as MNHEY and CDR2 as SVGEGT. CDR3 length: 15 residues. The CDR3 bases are TGTGCCAGCAGTTACTCGGACGGGGGCAATCAGCCCAAGCATTTT. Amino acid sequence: CASSYSDGGNQPKHF.

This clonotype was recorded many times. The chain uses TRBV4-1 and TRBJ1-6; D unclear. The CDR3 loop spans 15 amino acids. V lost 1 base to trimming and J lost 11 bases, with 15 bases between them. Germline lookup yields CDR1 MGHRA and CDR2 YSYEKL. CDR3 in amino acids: CASSQAPNSGTPLHF. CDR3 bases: TGCGCCAGCAGCCAAGCCCCAAACAGCGGAACACCCCTCCACTTT.

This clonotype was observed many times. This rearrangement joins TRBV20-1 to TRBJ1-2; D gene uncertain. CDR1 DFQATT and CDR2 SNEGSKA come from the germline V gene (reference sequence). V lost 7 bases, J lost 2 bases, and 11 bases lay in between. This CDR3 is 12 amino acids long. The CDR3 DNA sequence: TGCAGTGAGGGTCTGGAGAACTATGGCTACACCTTC. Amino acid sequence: CSEGLENYGYTF.

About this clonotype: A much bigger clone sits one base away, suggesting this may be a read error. CDR3 in amino acids: CASSYGRGKTEAFF. The CDR3 DNA follows: TGTGCCAGTAGCTATGGAAGGGGGAAAACTGAAGCTTTCTTT. The chain recombines TRBV19 with TRBJ1-1; the D gene is possibly TRBD1 (6 bases). CDR1 and CDR2 (germline): LNHDA, SQIVND (reference sequence). The CDR3 is 14 residues long. Deletions cut 6 bases from V and 5 bases from J, with 16 bases between.

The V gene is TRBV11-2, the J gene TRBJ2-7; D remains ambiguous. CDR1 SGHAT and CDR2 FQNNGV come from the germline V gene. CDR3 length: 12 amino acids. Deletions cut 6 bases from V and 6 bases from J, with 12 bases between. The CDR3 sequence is CASSLGQTEQYF. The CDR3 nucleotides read TGTGCCAGCAGTCTAGGGCAGACCGAGCAGTACTTC. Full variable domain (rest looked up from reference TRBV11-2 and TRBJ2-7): EAGVAQSPRYKIIEKRQSVAFWCNPISGHATLYWYQQILGQGPKLLIQFQNNGVVDDSQLPKDRFSAERLKGVDSTLKIQPAKLEDSAVYLCASSLGQTEQYFGPGTRLTVT.

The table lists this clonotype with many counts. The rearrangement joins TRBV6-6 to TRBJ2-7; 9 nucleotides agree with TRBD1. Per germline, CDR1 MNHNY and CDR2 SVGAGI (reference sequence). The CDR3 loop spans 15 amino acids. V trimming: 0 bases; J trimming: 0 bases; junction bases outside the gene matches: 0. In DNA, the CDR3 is TGTGCCAGCAGTTACTCGACAGGGGGCTCCTACGAGCAGTACTTC. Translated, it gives CASSYSTGGSYEQYF.

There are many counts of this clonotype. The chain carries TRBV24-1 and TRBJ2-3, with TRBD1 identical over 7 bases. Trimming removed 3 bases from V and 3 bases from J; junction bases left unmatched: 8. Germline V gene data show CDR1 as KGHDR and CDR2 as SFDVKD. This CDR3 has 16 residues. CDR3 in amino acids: CATSDHNRGKTDTQYF. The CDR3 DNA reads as TGTGCCACCAGTGATCATAACAGGGGAAAGACAGATACGCAGTATTTT.

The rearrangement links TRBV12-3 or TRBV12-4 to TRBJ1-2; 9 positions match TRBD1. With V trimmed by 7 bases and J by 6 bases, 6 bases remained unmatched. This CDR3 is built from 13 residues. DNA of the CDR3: TGTGCCAGCATTAAACAGGGGGCCGATGGCTACACCTTC. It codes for CASIKQGADGYTF.

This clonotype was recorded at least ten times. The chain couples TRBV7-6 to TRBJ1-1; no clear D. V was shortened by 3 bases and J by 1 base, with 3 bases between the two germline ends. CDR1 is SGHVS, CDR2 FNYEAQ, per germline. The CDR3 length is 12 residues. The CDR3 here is CASSFPNTEAFF. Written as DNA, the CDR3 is TGTGCCAGCAGCTTCCCGAACACTGAAGCTTTCTTT.

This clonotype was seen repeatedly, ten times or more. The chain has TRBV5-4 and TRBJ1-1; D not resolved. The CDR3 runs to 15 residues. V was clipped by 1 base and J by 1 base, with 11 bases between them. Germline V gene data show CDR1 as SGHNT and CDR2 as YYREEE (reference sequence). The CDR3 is CASSLSATQNTEAFF. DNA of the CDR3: TGTGCCAGCAGCTTGTCAGCTACACAGAACACTGAAGCTTTCTTT.

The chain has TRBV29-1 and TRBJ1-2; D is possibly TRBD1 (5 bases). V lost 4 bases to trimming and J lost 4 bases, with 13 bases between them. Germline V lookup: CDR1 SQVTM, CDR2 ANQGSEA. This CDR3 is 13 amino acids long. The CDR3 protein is CSVGGESGYGYTF. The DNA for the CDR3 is TGCAGCGTTGGGGGGGAGAGCGGCTATGGCTACACCTTC.

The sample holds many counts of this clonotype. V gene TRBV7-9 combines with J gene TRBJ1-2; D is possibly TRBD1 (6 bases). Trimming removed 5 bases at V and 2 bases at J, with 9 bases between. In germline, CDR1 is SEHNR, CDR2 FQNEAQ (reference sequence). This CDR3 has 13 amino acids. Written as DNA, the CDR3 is TGTGCCAGCAGCCGGACAGACAACTATGGCTACACCTTC. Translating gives CASSRTDNYGYTF.

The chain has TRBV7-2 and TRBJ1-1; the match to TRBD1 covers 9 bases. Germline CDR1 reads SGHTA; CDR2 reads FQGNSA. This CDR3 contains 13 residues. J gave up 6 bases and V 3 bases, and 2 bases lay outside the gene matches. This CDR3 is CASSFRTGAEAFF. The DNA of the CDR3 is TGTGCCAGCAGCTTTAGGACAGGGGCTGAAGCTTTCTTT.

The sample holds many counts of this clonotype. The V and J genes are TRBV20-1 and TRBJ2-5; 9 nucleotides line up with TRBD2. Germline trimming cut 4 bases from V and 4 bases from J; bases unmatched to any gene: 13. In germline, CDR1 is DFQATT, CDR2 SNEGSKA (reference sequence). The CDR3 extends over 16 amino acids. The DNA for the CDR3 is TGCAGTGCTATCGAGCGGCGGGGGGGACGTGGAGAGACCCAGTACTTC. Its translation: CSAIERRGGRGETQYF.

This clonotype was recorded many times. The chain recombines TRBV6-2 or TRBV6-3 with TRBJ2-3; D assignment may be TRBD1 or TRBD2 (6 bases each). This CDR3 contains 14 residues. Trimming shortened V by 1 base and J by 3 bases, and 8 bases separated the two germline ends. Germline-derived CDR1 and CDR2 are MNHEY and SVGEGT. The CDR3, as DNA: TGTGCCAGCAGTTACTGGGGGGCGACAGATACGCAGTATTTT. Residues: CASSYWGATDTQYF.

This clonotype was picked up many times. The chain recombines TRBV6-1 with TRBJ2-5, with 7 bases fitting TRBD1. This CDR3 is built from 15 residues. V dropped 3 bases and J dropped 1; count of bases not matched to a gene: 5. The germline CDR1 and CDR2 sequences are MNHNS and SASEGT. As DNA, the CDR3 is TGTGCCAGCAGTGATGACAGGGCCCCCCAAGAGACCCAGTACTTC. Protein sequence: CASSDDRAPQETQYF.

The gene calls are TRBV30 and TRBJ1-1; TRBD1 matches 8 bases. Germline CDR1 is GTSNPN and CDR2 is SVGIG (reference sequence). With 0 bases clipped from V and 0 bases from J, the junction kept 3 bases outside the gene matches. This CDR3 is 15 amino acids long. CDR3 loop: CAWSVQGQVNTEAFF. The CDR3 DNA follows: TGTGCCTGGAGTGTACAGGGACAGGTGAACACTGAAGCTTTCTTT. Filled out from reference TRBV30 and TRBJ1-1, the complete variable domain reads SQTIHQWPATLVQPVGSPLSLECTVEGTSNPNLYWYRQAAGRGLQLLFYSVGIGQISSEVPQNLSASRPQDRQFILSSKKLLLSDSGFYLCAWSVQGQVNTEAFFGQGTRLTVV.

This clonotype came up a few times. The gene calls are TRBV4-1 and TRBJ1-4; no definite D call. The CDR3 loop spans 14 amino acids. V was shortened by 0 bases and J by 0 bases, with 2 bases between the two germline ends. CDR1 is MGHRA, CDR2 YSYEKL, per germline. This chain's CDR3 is CASSQEATNEKLFF. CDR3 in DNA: TGCGCCAGCAGCCAAGAAGCAACTAATGAAAAACTGTTTTTT.

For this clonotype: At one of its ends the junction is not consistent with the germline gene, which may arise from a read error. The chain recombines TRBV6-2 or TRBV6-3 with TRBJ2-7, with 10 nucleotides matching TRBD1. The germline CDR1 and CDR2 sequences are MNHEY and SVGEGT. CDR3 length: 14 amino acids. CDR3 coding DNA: TGTGCTAGCAGTGCGACAGGGGGCAAGGACGAGCAGTACTTC. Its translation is CASSATGGKDEQYF.

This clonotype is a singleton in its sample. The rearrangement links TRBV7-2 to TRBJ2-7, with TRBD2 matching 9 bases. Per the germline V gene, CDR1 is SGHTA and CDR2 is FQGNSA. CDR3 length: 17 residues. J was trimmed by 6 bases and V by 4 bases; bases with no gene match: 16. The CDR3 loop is CASSWDTSGLGYAEQYF. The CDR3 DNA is TGTGCCAGCAGCTGGGATACTAGCGGGCTAGGGTACGCCGAGCAGTACTTC.